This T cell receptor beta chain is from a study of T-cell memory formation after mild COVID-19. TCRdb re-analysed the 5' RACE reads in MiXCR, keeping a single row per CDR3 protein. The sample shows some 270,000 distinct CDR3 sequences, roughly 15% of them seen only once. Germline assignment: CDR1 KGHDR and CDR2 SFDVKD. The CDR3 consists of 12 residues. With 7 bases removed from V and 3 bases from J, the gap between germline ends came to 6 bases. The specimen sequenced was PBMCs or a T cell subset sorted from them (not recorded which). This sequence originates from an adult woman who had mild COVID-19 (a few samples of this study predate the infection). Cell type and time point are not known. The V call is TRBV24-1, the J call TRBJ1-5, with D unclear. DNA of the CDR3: TGTGCCACCAGCGACACCAATCAGCCCCAGCATTTT. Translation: CATSDTNQPQHF.